Each of the 10 T cell receptor beta chains below was sequenced from the same sample in a study of blood T cells in healthy people across ages. A second PCR, run for about 7 to 11 cycles, used a sample-barcoded 5' primer plus a J-beta primer mix. TCRdb reprocessed the 5' RACE reads with MiXCR, giving one entry per CDR3 protein. Among about 1 million distinct CDR3 sequences listed, approximately 25% were seen once. The same data also contributed to another study, on T cells of mothers and their children.

The sequenced sample was blood. These receptors came from a girl aged 2-10 years in good health.

This clonotype was picked up a small number of times. The chain employs TRBV29-1 and TRBJ2-7; D remains ambiguous. This CDR3 has 14 residues. V was pared by 5 bases and J by 5 bases, with 19 bases between. CDR1 and CDR2 (germline): SQVTM, ANQGSEA. The CDR3 sequence is CSVLWVLGPNEQYF. DNA of the CDR3: TGCAGCGTTTTATGGGTTTTAGGGCCTAACGAGCAGTACTTC.

The V and J genes are TRBV7-2 and TRBJ1-5, with no clear D. The germline V and J ends were trimmed by 5 bases and 3 bases, with 8 bases remaining between them. This CDR3 has 13 residues. Germline CDR1 and CDR2: SGHTA and FQGNSA. DNA of the CDR3: TGTGCCAGCAGCCCCTTATCCAATCAGCCCCAGCATTTT. Residues: CASSPLSNQPQHF.

This chain joins TRBV7-3 and TRBJ2-1, with TRBD2 matching 9 bases. The CDR3 is 13 residues long. With 4 bases clipped from V and 11 bases from J, the junction kept 6 bases outside the gene matches. The germline CDR1 and CDR2 sequences are SGHTA and FQGTGA. Written as DNA, the CDR3 is TGTGCCAGCAGCTCAACCGGGACTAGCAAGCAGTTCTTC. It yields the protein CASSSTGTSKQFF.

Notes on this clonotype: An end of the junction does not agree with germline; a read error may underlie this. The J gene is TRBJ2-1, the V gene TRBV28; 9 bases line up with TRBD2. The J call may be wrong; the DNA end is better matched by TRBJ2-5. The length of the CDR3 is 14 residues. The V gene's germline CDR1 is MDHEN and CDR2 SYDVKM. In nucleotides, the CDR3 is TGTGCCTGCAGGGTAGCGGGAGAGAGGAAGACCCAGTACTTC. Translation gives CACRVAGERKTQYF.

In its sample, this clonotype was seen a few times. The chain recombines TRBV12-5 with TRBJ2-3; D is ambiguous. Germline assignment: CDR1 LGHNT and CDR2 FRNRAP. The CDR3 spans 12 residues. Trimming removed 7 bases at V and 4 bases at J, with 9 bases between. CDR3 bases: TGTGCTAGTGCCGCTAGTGCAGATACGCAGTATTTT. It codes for CASAASADTQYF.

This clonotype was recorded a few times. The V and J genes are TRBV5-6 and TRBJ2-7; no reliable D call. Germline V gene sequence: CDR1 SGHDT, CDR2 YYEEEE. With 2 bases removed from V and 3 bases from J, the gap between germline ends came to 12 bases. This CDR3 is 14 amino acids long. In DNA, the CDR3 is TGTGCCAGCAGCTTCTCTCCGAAGTTCTACGAGCAGTACTTC. Protein sequence: CASSFSPKFYEQYF.

The chain joins TRBV7-8 to TRBJ1-1; 7 positions agree with TRBD1. Germline assignment: CDR1 SGHVS and CDR2 FQNEAQ. With 7 bases clipped from V and 4 bases from J, the junction kept 6 bases outside the gene matches. CDR3 size: 13 residues. The CDR3 DNA is TGTGCCAGCATTTCGGACAGGTTCACTGAAGCTTTCTTT. The encoded protein is CASISDRFTEAFF.

The table lists this clonotype with a few counts. The V gene is TRBV12-3 or TRBV12-4, the J gene TRBJ1-5; D remains ambiguous. V shed 4 bases and J shed 1 base, with 14 bases lying between them. CDR3 size: 16 residues. CDR3 protein: CASSSRGRSSNQPQHF. In DNA form, the CDR3 reads TGTGCCAGCAGTTCTCGTGGGAGAAGCAGCAATCAGCCCCAGCATTTT.

This clonotype showed up just a few times. This chain connects TRBV9 to TRBJ2-1; 13 bases line up with TRBD2. V was pared by 3 bases and J by 0 bases, with 6 bases of the junction left unmatched. Germline V gene data show CDR1 as SGDLS and CDR2 as YYNGEE. The CDR3 length is 18 residues. CDR3 sequence (DNA): TGTGCCAGCAGCGGTACTAGCGGGGGGGTAAGCTCCTACAATGAGCAGTTCTTC. This gives the protein CASSGTSGGVSSYNEQFF. The entire variable domain, with the rest obtained from reference TRBV9 and TRBJ2-1, is as follows: DSGVTQTPKHLITATGQRVTLRCSPRSGDLSVYWYQQSLDQGLQFLIQYYNGEERAKGNILERFSAQQFPDLHSELNLSSLELGDSALYFCASSGTSGGVSSYNEQFFGPGTRLTVL.

This clonotype has only a few counts. This sequence joins TRBV7-9 and TRBJ2-1; 10 bases match TRBD2. The germline gives CDR1 SEHNR, CDR2 FQNEAQ (reference sequence). This CDR3 contains 17 residues. The ends lost 4 bases at V and 3 bases at J; junction bases unmatched: 9. CDR3 residues: CASSSSGSGFIYNEQFF. CDR3 DNA: TGTGCCAGCAGCTCTAGCGGGAGTGGATTCATCTACAATGAGCAGTTCTTC.